This T cell receptor (beta chain) was recorded in a study of cytomegalovirus exposure and HLA in healthy donors. About the research overall: Genotyping showed around 80% of 350 to 400 donors falling in the Caucasian-associated ancestry cluster.

Findings and limits, study-wide: TCR beta sequences reportedly predicted most subjects' HLA-A and HLA-B alleles accurately. Rates of TCR association differed by HLA locus in a later analysis, with DRB1 highest and HLA-C lowest.

Note on this clone: As yet, its antigen is unknown.

This PCR relied on a set of 60 Vbeta primers and 13 Jbeta primers. Original processing methods: Later analysis identified roughly 84 million unique TCR beta chains, approximately 10 million shared. TCRdb keeps only in-frame clones here, not all; method: immunoSEQ multiplex PCR. Clonal size and the V and J genes are those of that table, whereas D and trimming came from the DNA. The table has 130,000 or so clones, approximately 80% seen once; the top ten hold about 1.7%. Source material: PBMCs. The TCR sequence derives from a man aged 35-49 years in good health and CMV-seronegative.

This CDR3 is CASSQDIAYEQYF. The CDR3 DNA follows: TGCGCCAGCAGCCAAGATATCGCCTACGAGCAGTACTTC. The chain uses TRBV4-3 and TRBJ2-7; the D is unclear. The length of the CDR3 is 13 residues. Germline CDR1 is LGHNA and CDR2 is YSLEER. Trimming pared 0 bases from V and 2 bases from J, leaving 5 bases between.